The source of this T cell receptor beta chain is a study of T cells after yellow fever vaccination. Study information: With SMART-Seq v4 Ultra Low Input, the fractions containing low cell numbers were prepared.

Note on this clonotype: Antigen specificity is unknown.

Template-switching 5'RACE yielded the TCR cDNA; a universal primer site and UMIs were added in the process. From the 5' RACE reads, TCRdb called clonotypes with MiXCR, one entry per CDR3 protein. The table has more than 300,000 distinct CDR3 sequences, about 10% seen once. In germline, CDR1 is SGHRS, CDR2 YFSETQ. The CDR3 loop spans 13 amino acids. Trimming left V 4 bases short and J 8 bases short, with 12 bases between. Study outcomes and limitations: Few clonotypes appeared in both CD4 and CD8 compartments. Once the booster was given, most primary-vaccination clones reappeared, at around 95% for CD4 and 85% to 90% for CD8.

The gene calls are TRBV5-1 and TRBJ2-2; a weak D match, TRBD2 (5 bases). The sequence was obtained from a man younger than 35 who received the YFV17D yellow fever vaccine. The sequenced sample was CD4+ T cells sorted from PBMCs, obtained 45 days after the yellow fever booster vaccination. CDR3 amino acids: CASSTAPGGELFF. CDR3 nucleotides: TGCGCCAGCAGCACCGCCCCGGGAGGGGAGCTGTTTTTT.